This note documents a single TCR beta chain sequence. How the authors handled the data: From reference gene primer amplification, estimates of nucleated cell counts were derived. TCRdb keeps only in-frame clones here, not all; method: immunoSEQ multiplex PCR. For V, J and clone size, that table is used; D and trimming come from the DNA. The sample gives some 260,000 clones, 85% to 90% of which show up once; roughly 1.4% is in the top ten. This sample was taken from a study of blood T cell repertoires in COVID-19. Study-level background: The study drew acute and convalescent COVID-19 samples from the United States, Italy and Spain. Nucleic acid was either cDNA or gDNA, and it came from T cells, B-cell-depleted T cells, or PBMCs.

What was sequenced was peripheral blood. The sequence was obtained from an elderly man with acute or convalescent COVID-19.

The CDR3 spells CASSPSLGRDRENTGELFF. The CDR3 DNA is TGTGCCAGCAGCCCGAGTCTGGGCCGGGACAGGGAGAACACCGGGGAGCTGTTTTTT. The chain employs TRBV7-3 and TRBJ2-2; TRBD1 matches at 9 bases. The length of the CDR3 is 19 residues. J gave up 1 base and V 5 bases, and 14 bases lay outside the gene matches. CDR1 is SGHTA and CDR2 is FQGTGA in the germline V gene.